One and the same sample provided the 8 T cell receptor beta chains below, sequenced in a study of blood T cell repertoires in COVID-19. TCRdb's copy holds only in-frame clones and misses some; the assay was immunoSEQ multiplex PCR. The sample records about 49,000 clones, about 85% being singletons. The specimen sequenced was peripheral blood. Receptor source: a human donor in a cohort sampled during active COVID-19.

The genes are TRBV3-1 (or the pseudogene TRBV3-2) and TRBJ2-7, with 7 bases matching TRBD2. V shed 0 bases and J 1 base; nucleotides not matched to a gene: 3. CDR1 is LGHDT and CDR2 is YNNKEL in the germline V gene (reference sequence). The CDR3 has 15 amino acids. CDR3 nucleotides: TGTGCCAGCAGCCAAGATAGTAGCGGGTCCTACGAGCAGTACTTC. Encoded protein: CASSQDSSGSYEQYF.

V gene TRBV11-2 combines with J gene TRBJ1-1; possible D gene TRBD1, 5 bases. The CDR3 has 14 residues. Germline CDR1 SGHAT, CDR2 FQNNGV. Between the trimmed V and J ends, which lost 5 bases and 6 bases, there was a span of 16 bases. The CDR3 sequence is CASSERNQGSEAFF. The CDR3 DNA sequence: TGTGCCAGCAGCGAGCGAAATCAGGGCTCTGAAGCTTTCTTT.

CDR3 sequence reads: CASSLTARAEAFF. The CDR3 DNA sequence: TGTGCCAGCAGCCTGACTGCCCGGGCTGAAGCTTTCTTT. The chain links TRBV7-9 to TRBJ1-1; D gene ambiguous. This CDR3 is 13 amino acids long. Trimming removed 5 bases from V and 6 bases from J, with 13 bases in between. Germline V CDR1 and CDR2: SEHNR, FQNEAQ (reference sequence).

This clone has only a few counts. CDR3 bases: TGTGCCAGCAGCGCCACGTCACCAGCCTACGAGCAGTACTTC. Encoded protein: CASSATSPAYEQYF. The chain uses TRBV7-2 and TRBJ2-7; D unclear. Between the trimmed V and J ends, which lost 5 bases and 2 bases, there was a span of 13 bases. This CDR3 comprises 14 residues. The V gene's germline CDR1 is SGHTA and CDR2 FQGNSA.

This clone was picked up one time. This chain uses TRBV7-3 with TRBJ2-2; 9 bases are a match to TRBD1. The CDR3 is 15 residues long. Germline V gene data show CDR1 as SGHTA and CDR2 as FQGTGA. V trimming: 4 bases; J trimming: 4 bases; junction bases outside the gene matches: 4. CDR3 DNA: TGTGCCAGCAGCTCTGGGACAGGGACCACCGGGGAGCTGTTTTTT. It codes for CASSSGTGTTGELFF.

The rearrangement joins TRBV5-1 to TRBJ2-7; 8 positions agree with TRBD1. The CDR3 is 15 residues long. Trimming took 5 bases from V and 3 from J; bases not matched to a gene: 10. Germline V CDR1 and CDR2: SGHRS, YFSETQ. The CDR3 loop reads CASSRTGTGGYEQYF. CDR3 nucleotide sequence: TGCGCCAGCAGTCGAACCGGGACAGGAGGCTACGAGCAGTACTTC.

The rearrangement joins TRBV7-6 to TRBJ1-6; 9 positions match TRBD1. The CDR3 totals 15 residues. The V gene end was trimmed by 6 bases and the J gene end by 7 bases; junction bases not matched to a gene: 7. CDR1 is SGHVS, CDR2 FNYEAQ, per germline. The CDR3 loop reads CASRARTGVNSPLHF. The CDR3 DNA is TGTGCCAGCAGGGCCCGGACAGGGGTCAATTCACCCCTCCACTTT.

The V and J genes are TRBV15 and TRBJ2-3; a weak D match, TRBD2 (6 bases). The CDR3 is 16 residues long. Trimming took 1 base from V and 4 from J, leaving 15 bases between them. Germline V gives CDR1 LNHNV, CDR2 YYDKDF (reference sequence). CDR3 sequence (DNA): TGTGCCACCAGCAGAGCGGCGGGAACGGTTTCAGATACGCAGTATTTT. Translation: CATSRAAGTVSDTQYF.